Described below is a single T cell receptor (beta chain) sequence and its context. The record originates from a study of blood T cell repertoires in COVID-19. Clones were sequenced by immunoSEQ multiplex PCR, and TCRdb holds only the in-frame ones, with some missing. Among 85,000 to 95,000 clones, 70% to 90% were seen once, and the ten largest hold 7.4%. The CDR3 spans 14 residues. The ends lost 5 bases at V and 1 base at J; junction bases unmatched: 4. Looked up from germline, CDR1 is SGHVS and CDR2 is FQNEAQ. The source material was peripheral blood. This rearrangement joins TRBV7-8 to TRBJ1-2; TRBD1 agrees at 7 bases. This receptor was obtained from a human donor with acute or convalescent COVID-19. The donor label of this sample is uncertain. CDR3 protein: CASSPHRGNYGYTF. The CDR3 DNA reads as TGTGCCAGCAGCCCCCACAGGGGTAACTATGGCTACACCTTC.